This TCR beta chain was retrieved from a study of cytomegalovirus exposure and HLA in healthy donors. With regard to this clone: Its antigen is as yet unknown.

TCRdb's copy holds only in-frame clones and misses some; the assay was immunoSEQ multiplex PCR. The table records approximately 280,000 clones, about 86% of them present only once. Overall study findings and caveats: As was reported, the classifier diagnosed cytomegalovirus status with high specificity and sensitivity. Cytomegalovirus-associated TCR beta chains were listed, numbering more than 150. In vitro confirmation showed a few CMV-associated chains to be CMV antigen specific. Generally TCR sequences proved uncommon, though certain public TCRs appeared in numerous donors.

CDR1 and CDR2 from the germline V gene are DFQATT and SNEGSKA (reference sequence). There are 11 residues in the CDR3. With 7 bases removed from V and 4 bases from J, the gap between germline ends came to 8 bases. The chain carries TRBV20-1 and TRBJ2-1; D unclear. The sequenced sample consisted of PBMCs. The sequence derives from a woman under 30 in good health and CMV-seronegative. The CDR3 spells CSEQPYNEQFF. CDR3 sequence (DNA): TGCAGTGAACAGCCGTACAATGAGCAGTTCTTC.